The source of this TCR beta chain is a study of cytomegalovirus exposure and HLA in healthy donors. Study overall: Earlier, 100 million or so unique TCR beta sequences were recovered from some 200 million T cells by an analysis. From donors who were HLA-typed, an early data release held approximately 91 million unique TCRs. Study-wide results and limits: For TCR beta chains, V- and J-gene trimming was later linked to a missense DCLRE1C variant. V segments that were indistinguishable, TRBV6-2 and TRBV6-3 among them, were omitted from analysis.

Vbeta (60) and Jbeta (13) primers were used in the PCR. Assay used: immunoSEQ multiplex PCR; TCRdb lists only in-frame clones, some missing. Of about 170,000 clones in the sample, 70% to 80% are singletons; the top ten hold around 1.9%. The CDR3 loop spans 13 amino acids. With 5 bases removed from V and 4 bases from J, the gap between germline ends came to 12 bases. CDR1 and CDR2 (germline): SEHNR, FQNEAQ (reference sequence). Concerning this clone: Its antigen is not known.

The rearrangement joins TRBV7-9 to TRBJ2-7, with D perhaps TRBD2 (5 bases). The material sequenced was PBMCs. This sequence originates from a woman aged 25 to 39 in good health and CMV-seropositive. The CDR3 sequence is CASSLSGMYEQYF. The CDR3, as DNA: TGTGCCAGCAGCCTGTCCGGGATGTACGAGCAGTACTTC.